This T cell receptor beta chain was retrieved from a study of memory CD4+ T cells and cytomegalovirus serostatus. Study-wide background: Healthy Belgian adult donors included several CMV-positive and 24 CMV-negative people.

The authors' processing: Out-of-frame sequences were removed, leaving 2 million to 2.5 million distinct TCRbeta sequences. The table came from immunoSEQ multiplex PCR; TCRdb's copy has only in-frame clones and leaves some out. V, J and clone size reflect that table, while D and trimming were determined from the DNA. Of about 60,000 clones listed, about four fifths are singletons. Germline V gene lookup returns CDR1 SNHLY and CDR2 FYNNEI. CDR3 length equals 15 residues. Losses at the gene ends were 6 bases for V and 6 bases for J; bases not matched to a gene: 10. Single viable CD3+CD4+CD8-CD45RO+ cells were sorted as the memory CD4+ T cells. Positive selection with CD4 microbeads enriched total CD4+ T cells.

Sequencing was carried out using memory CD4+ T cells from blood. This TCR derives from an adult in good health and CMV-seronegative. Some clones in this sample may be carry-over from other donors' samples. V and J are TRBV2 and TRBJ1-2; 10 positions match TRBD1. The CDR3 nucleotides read TGTGCCAGCAGCATGACAGGGGGCCGTGGTGATGGCTACACCTTC. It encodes CASSMTGGRGDGYTF.